These 13 T cell receptor beta chains were sequenced from one sample in a study of shared clonotypes between healthy human individuals. Sequencing was performed with immunoSEQ multiplex PCR; in TCRdb, only in-frame clones are kept and a portion is missing. The sample lists fewer than 1.4 million clones; about 80% were seen once. Sequenced input: memory CD4+ T cells from PBMCs. Subset indicated: CD45RA-negative fraction. The receptors shown here come from a young man in good health. Some clones in this sample may be carry-over from other donors' samples.

The gene calls are TRBV7-9 and TRBJ2-7; 8 bases line up with TRBD1. Trimming took 6 bases from V and 2 from J; bases not matched to a gene: 3. This CDR3 comprises 13 residues. CDR1 is SEHNR and CDR2 is FQNEAQ in the germline V gene (reference sequence). This CDR3 is CASRDRATYEQYF. Written as DNA, the CDR3 is TGTGCCAGCAGGGACAGGGCGACCTACGAGCAGTACTTC.

Details on this clone: Just one base apart from a much larger clone, this may be a read error. The conserved closing phenylalanine or tryptophan is absent in this CDR3, likely reflecting a read error. The chain is built from TRBV5-1 and TRBJ1-2; tentatively, D is TRBD1 (5 bases). Germline loops: CDR1 SGHRS, CDR2 YFSETQ. The CDR3 is made up of 14 amino acids. V was clipped by 5 bases and J by 0 bases, with 11 bases between them. CDR3 DNA: TGCGCCAGCAGTGAAGGGACCTCTAACTATGGCTACACCCTC. This sequence encodes CASSEGTSNYGYTL.

This clone was detected a few times. V usage is TRBV4-2 and J usage is TRBJ1-1; the match to TRBD1 covers 7 bases. There are 14 residues in the CDR3. The germline gives CDR1 LGHNA, CDR2 YNFKEQ. J gave up 6 bases and V 5 bases, and 9 bases lay outside the gene matches. The CDR3 DNA reads TGTGCCAGCAGCTTTCGACAGGGTCAGGCTGAAGCTTTCTTT. Protein sequence: CASSFRQGQAEAFF.

The chain links TRBV7-9 to TRBJ2-3; the match to TRBD2 covers 9 bases. Germline CDR1 reads SEHNR; CDR2 reads FQNEAQ (reference sequence). The trim removed 2 bases at V and 6 bases at J, leaving 6 bases unmatched. The CDR3 extends over 15 amino acids. The CDR3 loop is CASSLRAGGPDTQYF. CDR3 nucleotide sequence: TGTGCCAGCAGCTTACGGGCGGGAGGGCCGGATACGCAGTATTTT.

About this clone itself: The same CDR3 is also encoded by other DNA sequences in this sample. The chain employs TRBV5-4 and TRBJ2-7; 10 nucleotides line up with TRBD2. The V gene's germline CDR1 is SGHNT and CDR2 YYREEE (reference sequence). The CDR3 length is 14 residues. Trimming took 0 bases from V and 4 from J; bases not matched to a gene: 1. The DNA of the CDR3 is TGTGCCAGCAGCTTGGGGACTAGCGGTTACGAGCAGTACTTC. The encoded protein is CASSLGTSGYEQYF. Full variable domain (outside the CDR3, taken from reference TRBV5-4 and TRBJ2-7): ETGVTQSPTHLIKTRGQQVTLRCSSQSGHNTVSWYQQALGQGPQFIFQYYREEENGRGNFPPRFSGLQFPNYSSELNVNALELDDSALYLCASSLGTSGYEQYFGPGTRLTVT.

The chain recombines TRBV14 with TRBJ1-2; D ambiguous. V shed 1 base and J shed 4 bases, with 10 bases lying between them. The length of the CDR3 is 14 residues. Per the germline V gene, CDR1 is SGHDN and CDR2 is FVKESK. CDR3 protein: CASSQVGVSYGYTF. CDR3 in DNA: TGTGCCAGCAGCCAAGTCGGGGTCAGCTATGGCTACACCTTC.

The chain combines TRBV7-3 with TRBJ2-5, with 10 bases lining up with TRBD1. This CDR3 spans 15 amino acids. Per germline, CDR1 SGHTA and CDR2 FQGTGA. With V trimmed by 5 bases and J by 5 bases, 8 bases remained unmatched. The CDR3 region has the DNA TGTGCCAGCAGCCCGACAGGGGGCCATGGGGAGACCCAGTACTTC. Its translation: CASSPTGGHGETQYF. Variable domain in full (rest from reference TRBV7-3 and TRBJ2-5): GAGVSQTPSNKVTEKGKYVELRCDPISGHTALYWYRQSLGQGPEFLIYFQGTGAADDSGLPNDRFFAVRPEGSVSTLKIQRTERGDSAVYLCASSPTGGHGETQYFGPGTRLLVL.

V and J are TRBV5-4 and TRBJ2-7; D possibly matches TRBD1 or TRBD2 (5 bases each). The CDR3 is 16 residues long. V was pared by 3 bases and J by 0 bases, with 16 bases between. Germline V gene sequence: CDR1 SGHNT, CDR2 YYREEE (reference sequence). CDR3 sequence reads: CASSSSRDRGSYEQYF. The CDR3 DNA reads as TGTGCCAGCAGCTCTTCCCGGGACCGAGGCTCCTACGAGCAGTACTTC. Combining the CDR3 with reference TRBV5-4 and TRBJ2-7 gives the whole variable domain ETGVTQSPTHLIKTRGQQVTLRCSSQSGHNTVSWYQQALGQGPQFIFQYYREEENGRGNFPPRFSGLQFPNYSSELNVNALELDDSALYLCASSSSRDRGSYEQYFGPGTRLTVT.

The V gene is TRBV9, the J gene TRBJ2-7, with D possibly matching TRBD2 (6 bases). The V end was cut by 6 bases, the J end by 0 bases, with 19 bases between. Germline V gene data show CDR1 as SGDLS and CDR2 as YYNGEE. The CDR3 extends over 16 amino acids. The CDR3 DNA follows: TGTGCCAGCACCTTGGGGCCGGGACTCCACTCCTACGAGCAGTACTTC. Protein product: CASTLGPGLHSYEQYF.

This clone has a handful of counts. V usage is TRBV27 and J usage is TRBJ2-6; D not resolved. CDR3 length: 15 amino acids. The V gene's germline CDR1 is MNHEY and CDR2 SMNVEV (reference sequence). V shed 4 bases and J shed 0 bases, with 7 bases lying between them. The CDR3 region is CASSWSYSGANVLTF. CDR3 in DNA: TGTGCCAGCAGTTGGTCCTACTCTGGGGCCAACGTCCTGACTTTC.

The V call is TRBV7-9, the J call TRBJ2-1; D not certain. Trimming took 3 bases from V and 7 from J, leaving 7 bases between them. CDR1 is SEHNR and CDR2 is FQNEAQ in the germline V gene (reference sequence). This CDR3 has 12 amino acids. Here the CDR3 DNA reads TGTGCCAGCAGCTTTGTAGGGAATGAGCAGTTCTTC. Its protein product is CASSFVGNEQFF.

Ten or more counts support this clone. This chain links TRBV30 with TRBJ1-2; TRBD1 agrees at 8 bases. The CDR3 spans 12 residues. V shed 5 bases and J 4 bases; nucleotides not matched to a gene: 3. Germline V gene data show CDR1 as GTSNPN and CDR2 as SVGIG (reference sequence). The CDR3 bases are TGTGCCTGGGACGACAGGGGCTATGGCTACACCTTC. This gives the protein CAWDDRGYGYTF.

V gene TRBV5-4 combines with J gene TRBJ1-2, with TRBD1 identical over 11 bases. Germline CDR1 is SGHNT and CDR2 is YYREEE (reference sequence). The CDR3 runs to 15 residues. V lost 3 bases and J lost 6; bases outside the gene matches: 7. The CDR3 coding sequence is TGTGCCAGCAGCTCACCGGGACAGGGGGAAGATGGCTACACCTTC. Residues: CASSSPGQGEDGYTF.